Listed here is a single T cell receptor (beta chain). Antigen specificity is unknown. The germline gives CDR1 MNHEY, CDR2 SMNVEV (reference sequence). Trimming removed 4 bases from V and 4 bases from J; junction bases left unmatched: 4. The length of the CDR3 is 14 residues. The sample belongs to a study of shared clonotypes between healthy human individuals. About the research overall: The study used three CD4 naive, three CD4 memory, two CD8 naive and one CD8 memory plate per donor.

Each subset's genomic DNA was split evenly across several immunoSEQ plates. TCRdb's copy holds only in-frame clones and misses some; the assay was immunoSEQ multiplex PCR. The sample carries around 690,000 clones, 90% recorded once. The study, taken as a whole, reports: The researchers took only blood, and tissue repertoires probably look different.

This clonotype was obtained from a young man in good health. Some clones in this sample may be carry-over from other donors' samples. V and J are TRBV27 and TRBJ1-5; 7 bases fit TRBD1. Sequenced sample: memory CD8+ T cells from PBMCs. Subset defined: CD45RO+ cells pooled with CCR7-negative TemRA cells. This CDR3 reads CASSSQGGNQPQHF. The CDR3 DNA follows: TGTGCCAGCAGTTCCCAGGGGGGAAATCAGCCCCAGCATTTT.